This is a list of T cell receptor beta chains from one sample in a study of T cells in Graves' hyperthyroidism and ophthalmopathy. Using its own MiXCR run on the multiplex PCR reads, TCRdb lists one record per CDR3 protein. The data contain some 720,000 distinct CDR3 sequences, about 15% of them singletons. Input material: blood. The receptors originated from a man between 18 and 35 years old with Graves' hyperthyroidism. CDR3s include the opening cysteine and the closing phenylalanine or tryptophan.

TRBJ2-3 | TRBV12-3/TRBV12-4 | CASNPGTGTDTQYF
TRBJ2-1 | TRBV19 | CASRGLAGAQYNEQFF
TRBJ2-1 | TRBV4-1 | CASSQDRNGREQFF
TRBJ2-5 | TRBV29-1 | CSVEGTGGETQYF
TRBJ2-3 | TRBV7-2 | CASSFLSGSDTQYF
TRBJ2-1 | TRBV27 | CASSLKADSGRAWVNEQFF
TRBJ1-3 | TRBV2 | CASSDSGYSGNTIYF
TRBJ2-3 | TRBV7-2 | CASSPGTGGWDTQYF
TRBJ2-3 | TRBV12-5 | CASRLGYTDTQYF
TRBJ1-4 | TRBV7-9 | CASSPQQGMSEKLFF
TRBJ1-5 | TRBV12-3/TRBV12-4 | CASSGAGPNQPQHF
TRBJ2-7 | TRBV20-1 | CSASKADSSYEQYF
TRBJ1-5 | TRBV4-1 | CASSHSPLAGSNQPQHF
TRBJ2-7 | TRBV12-3/TRBV12-4 | CASSLDRGIYEQYF